This T cell receptor beta chain was captured by sequencing in a study of control samples from healthy donors and cancer patients. TCRdb's table, derived via immunoSEQ multiplex PCR, lists solely in-frame clones and lacks some. The repertoire has roughly 120,000 clones, 90% to 95% of them found once; the top ten carry 7.8%. CDR3 length: 16 amino acids. The V and J ends lost 0 bases and 6 bases, in that order; junction bases with no gene match: 7. Sequencing used blood. The sequence came from a woman aged 18-30 years in good health. The chain recombines TRBV23-1 with TRBJ2-1; 8 bases are a match to TRBD1. TRBV23-1 belongs to the ORF category, with a function that is uncertain. CDR3 in amino acids: CASSQSGQGACNEQFF. In DNA, the CDR3 is TGCGCCAGCAGTCAATCGGGGCAGGGGGCCTGCAATGAGCAGTTCTTC.